Each of the 2 T cell receptor beta chains below was sequenced from the same sample in a study of T cell responses to AZD1222 COVID-19 vaccine. TCRdb's copy holds only in-frame clones and misses some; the assay was immunoSEQ multiplex PCR. The table has over 20,000 clones, 88% seen once. The material was peripheral blood, obtained 28 days after the second AZD1222 dose. The source of these receptors is an adult who received the AZD1222 COVID-19 vaccine.

The rearrangement joins TRBV18 to TRBJ1-6; unclear D gene. CDR3 length: 12 amino acids. The germline V and J ends were trimmed by 2 bases and 10 bases, with 6 bases remaining between them. From germline, CDR1 is KGHSH and CDR2 LQKENI. CDR3 bases: TGTGCCAGCTCACCAGACGAATCACCCCTCCACTTT. Its translation: CASSPDESPLHF.

The rearrangement joins TRBV5-1 to TRBJ2-5, with 14 bases fitting TRBD2. CDR1 is SGHRS and CDR2 is YFSETQ in the germline V gene. The CDR3 runs to 15 residues. With 4 bases clipped from V and 5 bases from J, the junction kept 4 bases outside the gene matches. The CDR3 coding sequence is TGCGCCAGCAGCCGCTGGACTAGCGGGGGGGAGACCCAGTACTTC. Encoded protein: CASSRWTSGGETQYF.